A selection of T cell receptor beta chains follows, all from one sample in a study of Ad26.COV2.S vaccination and SARS-CoV-2 variants. TCRdb keeps only in-frame clones here, not all; method: immunoSEQ multiplex PCR. The table has around 420,000 clones, roughly 88% seen once; the top ten hold about 3.5%. The sample here was peripheral blood, taken in a trial of Ad26.COV2.S vaccine versus placebo. These receptors were obtained from a person between 18 and 65 years old who received the Ad26.COV2.S COVID-19 vaccine or a placebo. Each CDR3 is given with its conserved first and last residue.

CDR3 length: 13; V gene: TRBV6-5; CDR3 protein: CASSYRDGYEQYF
CDR3 length: 13; V gene: TRBV29-1; CDR3 protein: CSVGGGPPYEQYF
CDR3 length: 15; V gene: TRBV4-1; CDR3 protein: CASSHKAPGTDTQYF
CDR3 length: 16; V gene: TRBV19; CDR3 protein: CASSIGGRGAVGELFF
CDR3 length: 19; V gene: TRBV7-9; CDR3 protein: CASSGKQPPVPPNQETQYF
CDR3 length: 14; V gene: TRBV5-5; CDR3 protein: CASSPGPTGETQYF
CDR3 length: 15; V gene: TRBV27; CDR3 protein: CASSLQGTNTDTQYF
CDR3 length: 14; V gene: TRBV14; CDR3 protein: CASRRSGGTAEAFF
CDR3 length: 16; V gene: TRBV5-1; CDR3 protein: CASSSDGQAITDTQYF
CDR3 length: 14; V gene: TRBV2; CDR3 protein: CASSQLAGVETQYF
CDR3 length: 14; V gene: TRBV7-3; CDR3 protein: CASSLGGSNNEQFF
CDR3 length: 13; V gene: TRBV12-3/TRBV12-4; CDR3 protein: CASSFGGNTEAFF
CDR3 length: 16; V gene: TRBV5-1; CDR3 protein: CASSLEYRDGSGELFF
CDR3 length: 15; V gene: TRBV28; CDR3 protein: CASSGPGQGVYEQYF
CDR3 length: 14; V gene: TRBV7-9; CDR3 protein: CASSLLQVNTEAFF
CDR3 length: 10; V gene: TRBV27; CDR3 protein: CASSYPEQYF
CDR3 length: 17; V gene: TRBV12-5; CDR3 protein: CASGLVLDREITGELFF
CDR3 length: 14; V gene: TRBV10-3; CDR3 protein: CAITARGDNTEAFF
CDR3 length: 15; V gene: TRBV7-8; CDR3 protein: CASSLKAGVWYEQYF
CDR3 length: 15; V gene: TRBV5-1; CDR3 protein: CASSLDGTGYYEQYF
CDR3 length: 13; V gene: TRBV3-1/TRBV3-2; CDR3 protein: CASSQGAAETQYF
CDR3 length: 13; V gene: TRBV24-1; CDR3 protein: CATSDRTSGEQFF
CDR3 length: 16; V gene: TRBV7-3; CDR3 protein: CASSLATTPDTGELFF
CDR3 length: 14; V gene: TRBV13; CDR3 protein: CASSPRVAPGELFF
CDR3 length: 13; V gene: TRBV6-2/TRBV6-3; CDR3 protein: CASSTGLGYGYTF
CDR3 length: 13; V gene: TRBV7-2; CDR3 protein: CASSGDRVTEAFF
CDR3 length: 13; V gene: TRBV5-1; CDR3 protein: CASSLNLNTEAFF
CDR3 length: 15; V gene: TRBV2; CDR3 protein: CASVGGQGNMDEQYF
CDR3 length: 15; V gene: TRBV19; CDR3 protein: CASHRTGTGNQPQHF
CDR3 length: 17; V gene: TRBV4-3; CDR3 protein: CASSQDPPPGGYNEQFF
CDR3 length: 15; V gene: TRBV27; CDR3 protein: CASSQIPGGGSEQYF
CDR3 length: 15; V gene: TRBV5-6; CDR3 protein: CASREGQGYYNEQFF
CDR3 length: 14; V gene: TRBV27; CDR3 protein: CASSLRAINQPQHF
CDR3 length: 14; V gene: TRBV5-1; CDR3 protein: CATRQTSGQETQYF
CDR3 length: 13; V gene: TRBV6-5; CDR3 protein: CASRRGSGETQYF
CDR3 length: 12; V gene: TRBV30; CDR3 protein: CAWLTVSYGYTF
CDR3 length: 13; V gene: TRBV10-3; CDR3 protein: CAISDSTVDTQYF
CDR3 length: 10; V gene: TRBV20-1; CDR3 protein: CSVLSDIQYF
CDR3 length: 16; V gene: TRBV5-1; CDR3 protein: CASSLGQASGTDTQYF
CDR3 length: 12; V gene: TRBV7-9; CDR3 protein: CASSLGTDREFF
CDR3 length: 13; V gene: TRBV2; CDR3 protein: CASSGGASYEQYF
CDR3 length: 16; V gene: TRBV7-6; CDR3 protein: CASSLGRTGTGNTIYF
CDR3 length: 14; V gene: TRBV6-1; CDR3 protein: CASSDPSGGNEQYF
CDR3 length: 15; V gene: TRBV5-8; CDR3 protein: CASSLGTGEGDTQYF
CDR3 length: 15; V gene: TRBV5-1; CDR3 protein: CASFPPRGCNQPQHF
CDR3 length: 12; V gene: TRBV6-2/TRBV6-3; CDR3 protein: CASSLPRDTQYF
CDR3 length: 12; V gene: TRBV25-1; CDR3 protein: CASRGGLEKLFF
CDR3 length: 13; V gene: TRBV19; CDR3 protein: CASSTGGLYEQYF
CDR3 length: 15; V gene: TRBV6-2/TRBV6-3; CDR3 protein: CASSYRDYKSYEQYF
CDR3 length: 15; V gene: TRBV30; CDR3 protein: CAWSGRGLTNEKLFF
CDR3 length: 14; V gene: TRBV7-6; CDR3 protein: CASSSRQTTDTQYF
CDR3 length: 13; V gene: TRBV27; CDR3 protein: CASTPTGDSPLHF
CDR3 length: 16; V gene: TRBV7-9; CDR3 protein: CASSKRKTPFVDTQYF
CDR3 length: 16; V gene: TRBV7-3; CDR3 protein: CASSRQHTGVRNEQFF
CDR3 length: 11; V gene: TRBV2; CDR3 protein: CASSVEETQYF
CDR3 length: 17; V gene: TRBV28; CDR3 protein: CAGQSGGATKITDTQYF
CDR3 length: 14; V gene: TRBV6-5; CDR3 protein: CASSSPGANYGYTF